This T cell receptor (beta chain) stems from a study of cytomegalovirus exposure and HLA in healthy donors. General study points: Among the CMV-associated chains, three were confirmed in vitro as specific for CMV antigens.

Germline V gives CDR1 LNHDA, CDR2 SQIVND (reference sequence). With V trimmed by 7 bases and J by 0 bases, 9 bases remained unmatched. The CDR3 consists of 16 residues. The PCR had 60 Vbeta and 13 Jbeta primers. Sequencing used immunoSEQ multiplex PCR; TCRdb keeps in-frame clones, though not all of them. The repertoire holds approximately 160,000 clones, with approximately 62% as singletons. With respect to this clone: Its target is unknown.

This TCR came from a man between 50 and 59 years old in good health and CMV-seronegative. Input material: PBMCs. This sequence joins TRBV19 and TRBJ1-5; 7 bases map to TRBD1. The CDR3 protein is CASTAGQIYSNQPQHF. In nucleotides, the CDR3 is TGTGCCAGTACCGCGGGACAGATCTATAGCAATCAGCCCCAGCATTTT. Using reference TRBV19 and TRBJ1-5 for the parts outside the CDR3, the full variable domain is DGGITQSPKYLFRKEGQNVTLSCEQNLNHDAMYWYRQDPGQGLRLIYYSQIVNDFQKGDIAEGYSVSREKKESFPLTVTSAQKNPTAFYLCASTAGQIYSNQPQHFGDGTRLSIL.